One and the same sample provided the 29 T cell receptor beta chains below, sequenced in a study of control samples from healthy donors and cancer patients. Assay: immunoSEQ multiplex PCR; the TCRdb copy retains only in-frame clones and omits some. The sample consists of 15,000 to 20,000 clones, approximately 90% of them appearing once. The specimen was PBMCs. These receptors were collected from a woman in her fifties or sixties with head and neck cancer.

The chain couples TRBV6-6 to TRBJ2-7; 7 nucleotides align to TRBD1. Germline V gives CDR1 MNHNY, CDR2 SVGAGI (reference sequence). The CDR3 consists of 14 residues. V dropped 6 bases and J dropped 2; count of bases not matched to a gene: 7. The CDR3 region is CASRRGQQPYEQYF. CDR3 DNA sequence: TGTGCCAGCAGAAGGGGACAGCAGCCCTACGAGCAGTACTTC.

The CDR3 spells CASSVAASSYNSPLHF. The CDR3, as DNA: TGTGCCAGCAGTGTGGCGGCGAGCTCCTATAATTCACCCCTCCACTTT. The V and J genes are TRBV2 and TRBJ1-6; D gene unclear. The CDR3 loop spans 16 amino acids. Trimming pared 4 bases from V and 0 bases from J, leaving 10 bases between. CDR1 and CDR2 from the germline V gene are SNHLY and FYNNEI. Full variable domain (outside the CDR3, taken from reference TRBV2 and TRBJ1-6): EPEVTQTPSHQVTQMGQEVILRCVPISNHLYFYWYRQILGQKVEFLVSFYNNEISEKSEIFDDQFSVERPDGSNFTLKIRSTKLEDSAMYFCASSVAASSYNSPLHFGNGTRLTVT.

V and J are TRBV2 and TRBJ2-5, with D tentatively TRBD2 (7 bases). The germline V gene has CDR1 SNHLY and CDR2 FYNNEI. The CDR3 runs 14 residues. Trimming took off 8 bases at V and 5 bases at J, with 18 bases between the two ends. CDR3 sequence reads: CASEVGGPVETQYF. In DNA form, the CDR3 reads TGTGCCAGCGAGGTCGGGGGGCCGGTCGAGACCCAGTACTTC.

The chain carries TRBV24-1 and TRBJ2-7; 8 bases fit TRBD1. V dropped 9 bases and J dropped 5; count of bases not matched to a gene: 8. Germline-derived CDR1 and CDR2 are KGHDR and SFDVKD. The CDR3 runs 13 residues. The CDR3 sequence: CATGGQGKDEQYF. CDR3 bases: TGTGCCACCGGAGGACAGGGCAAGGACGAGCAGTACTTC.

V and J are TRBV4-1 and TRBJ1-5; D call uncertain. Trimming left V 1 base short and J 2 bases short, with 12 bases between. Germline CDR1 is MGHRA and CDR2 is YSYEKL. This CDR3 is built from 16 residues. In DNA, the CDR3 is TGCGCCAGCAGCCAAGCCATAGGAGGAGGCAATCAGCCCCAGCATTTT. This codes for CASSQAIGGGNQPQHF.

The V call is TRBV28, the J call TRBJ1-6; 7 bases are shared with TRBD1. CDR3 length: 17 amino acids. V lost 6 bases and J lost 3; bases outside the gene matches: 11. CDR1 MDHEN and CDR2 SYDVKM come from the germline V gene. In DNA, the CDR3 is TGTGCCAGCAGCCGATTACCGGGACAGAACTATAATTCACCCCTCCACTTT. Translated: CASSRLPGQNYNSPLHF.

The V and J genes are TRBV3-1 (or the pseudogene TRBV3-2) and TRBJ1-1; 7 bases match TRBD1. The CDR3 is made up of 15 amino acids. The germline V gene encodes CDR1 LGHDT and CDR2 YNNKEL (reference sequence). With 4 bases clipped from V and 6 bases from J, the junction kept 11 bases outside the gene matches. The CDR3, as DNA: TGTGCCAGCAGCCGAAAGACCGGAGGGGGCTCTGAAGCTTTCTTT. It codes for CASSRKTGGGSEAFF.

V gene TRBV5-1 combines with J gene TRBJ2-5, with 10 bases lining up with TRBD2. The CDR3 sequence is 14 residues long. Unmatched junction bases numbered 0, after V lost 1 base and J lost 3 bases. CDR1 is SGHRS and CDR2 is YFSETQ in the germline V gene. Here the CDR3 reads CASSLTSGKETQYF. The CDR3 bases are TGCGCCAGCAGCTTGACTAGCGGGAAAGAGACCCAGTACTTC.

The chain employs TRBV5-4 and TRBJ2-1; no definite D call. CDR3 length: 15 residues. The germline gives CDR1 SGHNT, CDR2 YYREEE (reference sequence). V was pared by 0 bases and J by 1 base, with 8 bases between. CDR3 protein: CASSLAPISYNEQFF. The CDR3 nucleotides read TGTGCCAGCAGCTTGGCTCCGATTTCCTACAATGAGCAGTTCTTC.

The V and J genes are TRBV5-1 and TRBJ1-5; 9 positions match TRBD1. The CDR3 runs 14 residues. The junction had 2 bases not matched to a gene; V was cut back by 2 bases and J by 5 bases. Germline V gene lookup returns CDR1 SGHRS and CDR2 YFSETQ. The chain's CDR3 is CASSFRTGDQPQHF. Written as DNA, the CDR3 is TGCGCCAGCAGCTTCCGGACAGGGGATCAGCCCCAGCATTTT.

The rearrangement joins TRBV19 to TRBJ2-1, with a tentative D call TRBD2 (6 bases). The CDR3 contains 14 residues. V shed 7 bases and J shed 5 bases, with 15 bases lying between them. CDR1 and CDR2 from the germline V gene are LNHDA and SQIVND (reference sequence). The CDR3 spells CASNRRDGDNEQFF. The CDR3 nucleotides are TGTGCCAGTAACAGGCGGGATGGGGACAATGAGCAGTTCTTC.

The CDR3 here is CASSSKDRENYGYTF. CDR3 sequence (DNA): TGTGCCAGCTCTTCGAAGGACAGGGAGAACTATGGCTACACCTTC. The chain uses TRBV5-4 and TRBJ1-2; 8 bases map to TRBD1. Germline lookup yields CDR1 SGHNT and CDR2 YYREEE (reference sequence). CDR3 length equals 15 residues. The V gene end was trimmed by 7 bases and the J gene end by 2 bases; junction bases not matched to a gene: 10.

J is TRBJ2-7 and V is TRBV4-1, with unresolved D. The germline V gene encodes CDR1 MGHRA and CDR2 YSYEKL. Trimming took off 0 bases at V and 0 bases at J, with 12 bases between the two ends. This CDR3 contains 16 residues. This chain's CDR3 is CASSQDPSESSYEQYF. The CDR3 coding sequence is TGCGCCAGCAGCCAAGACCCCAGCGAGAGCTCCTACGAGCAGTACTTC.

The chain carries TRBV19 and TRBJ2-7; 11 positions agree with TRBD1. The germline gives CDR1 LNHDA, CDR2 SQIVND (reference sequence). The CDR3 covers 15 residues. Trimming at V came to 5 bases and at J to 3 bases, leaving 6 bases not matched to a gene. This CDR3 reads CASSPEGTGGYEQYF. The CDR3 bases are TGTGCCAGTAGTCCGGAGGGGACAGGGGGCTACGAGCAGTACTTC.

The chain employs TRBV3-1 (or the pseudogene TRBV3-2) and TRBJ2-1; tentatively, D is TRBD2 (5 bases). Germline assignment: CDR1 LGHDT and CDR2 YNNKEL (reference sequence). The CDR3 consists of 14 residues. V shed 2 bases and J shed 5 bases, with 10 bases lying between them. The CDR3 bases are TGTGCCAGCAGCCAATACGGACTCAACAATGAGCAGTTCTTC. Translated, it gives CASSQYGLNNEQFF.

The gene calls are TRBV18 and TRBJ2-7; D uncertain. The CDR3 consists of 14 residues. V was cut by 4 bases and J by 1 base, with 11 bases left in between. CDR1 is KGHSH, CDR2 LQKENI, per germline. The CDR3 protein is CASSQNEHSYEQYF. CDR3 bases: TGTGCCAGCTCACAAAACGAACATTCCTACGAGCAGTACTTC. The full variable domain, with the rest looked up from reference TRBV18 and TRBJ2-7, is NAGVMQNPRHLVRRRGQEARLRCSPMKGHSHVYWYRQLPEEGLKFMVYLQKENIIDESGMPKERFSAEFPKEGPSILRIQQVVRGDSAAYFCASSQNEHSYEQYFGPGTRLTVT.

The gene calls are TRBV18 and TRBJ1-4; 10 bases line up with TRBD1. V lost 1 base, J lost 6 bases, and 5 bases stayed unmatched. CDR3 length: 16 residues. The germline gives CDR1 KGHSH, CDR2 LQKENI. CDR3 residues: CASSPQGQGGYEKLFF. In nucleotides, the CDR3 is TGTGCCAGCTCACCACAAGGACAGGGGGGATATGAAAAACTGTTTTTT.

V is TRBV27 and J is TRBJ2-7, with D uncertain. CDR1 and CDR2 (germline): MNHEY, SMNVEV (reference sequence). The CDR3 totals 15 residues. V shed 0 bases and J shed 3 bases, with 12 bases lying between them. CDR3 DNA sequence: TGTGCCAGCAGTTTATCCGACACCTCTTTCTACGAGCAGTACTTC. Its translation: CASSLSDTSFYEQYF.

The chain carries TRBV18 and TRBJ1-1; D unresolved. The CDR3 has 14 amino acids. Germline assignment: CDR1 KGHSH and CDR2 LQKENI. The ends were cut back, 3 bases at V and 4 bases at J, with 12 bases in the middle. The CDR3 coding sequence is TGTGCCAGCTCACCTATGCGCGAAGGCACTGAAGCTTTCTTT. This encodes CASSPMREGTEAFF.

The CDR3 DNA reads TGTGCCACCAGTTTCAGCGGGAGATCCTACAATGAGCAGTTCTTC. Amino acid sequence: CATSFSGRSYNEQFF. The chain uses TRBV24-1 and TRBJ2-1; TRBD2 matches 8 bases. Germline V CDR1 and CDR2: KGHDR, SFDVKD. V lost 6 bases to trimming and J lost 1 base; unmatched junction nucleotides: 4. The CDR3 sequence is 15 residues long.

The rearrangement joins TRBV28 to TRBJ1-2; TRBD1 matches 7 bases. This CDR3 spans 12 amino acids. V lost 7 bases to trimming and J lost 4 bases; unmatched junction nucleotides: 3. Germline V CDR1 and CDR2: MDHEN, SYDVKM. DNA of the CDR3: TGTGCCAGCACGAACAGGGGCTATGGCTACACCTTC. Amino acids: CASTNRGYGYTF.

This clone came up a few times. The genes are TRBV7-6 and TRBJ2-3, with D hard to call. There are 15 residues in the CDR3. Germline values: CDR1 SGHVS, CDR2 FNYEAQ. V gave up 1 base and J gave up 3 bases, with 11 bases separating them. The CDR3 nucleotides are TGTGCCAGCAGCTTAGATAGGTTGGGAACAGATACGCAGTATTTT. Translation: CASSLDRLGTDTQYF.

The chain has TRBV14 and TRBJ1-1, with 7 bases fitting TRBD1. CDR1 SGHDN and CDR2 FVKESK come from the germline V gene. This CDR3 has 15 amino acids. The trim removed 4 bases at V and 3 bases at J, leaving 8 bases unmatched. The CDR3 nucleotides are TGTGCCAGCAGCCCCCGGACAGGTTGGGACACTGAAGCTTTCTTT. Its translation: CASSPRTGWDTEAFF.

The genes are TRBV7-8 and TRBJ2-5, with D perhaps matching TRBD1 or TRBD2 (5 bases each). CDR3 length: 13 amino acids. CDR1 and CDR2 from the germline V gene are SGHVS and FQNEAQ. V was trimmed by 4 bases and J by 1 base, leaving 7 bases between them. The CDR3 sequence is CASSWDGQETQYF. As DNA, the CDR3 is TGTGCCAGCAGCTGGGACGGCCAAGAGACCCAGTACTTC.

The chain couples TRBV18 to TRBJ2-1; 7 bases align to TRBD1. The germline V gene has CDR1 KGHSH and CDR2 LQKENI. V shed 2 bases, J shed 4 bases, and the junction held 5 bases outside the gene matches. The CDR3 extends over 15 amino acids. The CDR3 sequence: CASSPGQDTYNEQFF. CDR3 nucleotides: TGTGCCAGCTCACCAGGACAGGATACATACAATGAGCAGTTCTTC.

This rearrangement joins TRBV19 to TRBJ2-7, with TRBD2 as a possible D gene (6 bases). V was pared by 3 bases and J by 2 bases, with 14 bases between. Germline values: CDR1 LNHDA, CDR2 SQIVND (reference sequence). This CDR3 region has 15 residues. CDR3 nucleotide sequence: TGTGCCAGTAGTATTGGGTCGGGAGAAACCTACGAGCAGTACTTC. Protein: CASSIGSGETYEQYF.

The CDR3 loop reads CASSLWTGTSKYF. CDR3 DNA: TGTGCCAGCAGCTTGTGGACGGGGACCTCAAAGTACTTC. The gene calls are TRBV5-6 and TRBJ2-7; D could derive from TRBD1 or TRBD2 (5 bases each). With 1 base removed from V and 11 bases from J, the gap between germline ends came to 16 bases. CDR1 and CDR2 (germline): SGHDT, YYEEEE. CDR3 length equals 13 residues.

The rearrangement joins TRBV5-1 to TRBJ1-1; D might be TRBD1 (6 bases). The CDR3 has 15 residues. Trimming removed 0 bases at V and 2 bases at J, with 11 bases between. Germline CDR1 reads SGHRS; CDR2 reads YFSETQ. CDR3 sequence: CASSLDGQPNTEAFF. The CDR3 DNA is TGCGCCAGCAGCTTGGATGGACAGCCTAACACTGAAGCTTTCTTT.

This sequence joins TRBV6-5 and TRBJ2-7, with 7 nucleotides matching TRBD2. From germline, CDR1 is MNHEY and CDR2 SVGAGI. The CDR3 covers 13 residues. After removal of 6 bases from V and 2 bases from J, the junction contained 4 bases not matched to a gene. The CDR3 here is CASSQGGPYEQYF. DNA of the CDR3: TGTGCCAGCAGCCAGGGAGGGCCCTACGAGCAGTACTTC.